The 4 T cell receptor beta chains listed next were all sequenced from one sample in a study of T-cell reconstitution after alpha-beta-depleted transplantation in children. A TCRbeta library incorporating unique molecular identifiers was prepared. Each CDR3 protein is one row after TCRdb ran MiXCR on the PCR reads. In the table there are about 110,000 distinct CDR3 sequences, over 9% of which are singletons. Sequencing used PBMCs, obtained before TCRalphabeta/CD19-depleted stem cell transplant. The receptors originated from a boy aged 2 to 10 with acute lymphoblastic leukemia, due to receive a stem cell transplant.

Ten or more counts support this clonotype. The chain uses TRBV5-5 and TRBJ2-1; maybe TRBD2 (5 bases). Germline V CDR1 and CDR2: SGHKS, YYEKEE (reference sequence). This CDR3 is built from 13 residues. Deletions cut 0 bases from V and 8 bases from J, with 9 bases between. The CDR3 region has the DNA TGTGCCAGCAGCTTGGGAGGGAGCTATGAGCAGTTCTTC. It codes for CASSLGGSYEQFF. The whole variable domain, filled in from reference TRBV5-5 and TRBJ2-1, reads DAGVTQSPTHLIKTRGQQVTLRCSPISGHKSVSWYQQVLGQGPQFIFQYYEKEERGRGNFPDRFSARQFPNYSSELNVNALLLGDSALYLCASSLGGSYEQFFGPGTRLTVL.

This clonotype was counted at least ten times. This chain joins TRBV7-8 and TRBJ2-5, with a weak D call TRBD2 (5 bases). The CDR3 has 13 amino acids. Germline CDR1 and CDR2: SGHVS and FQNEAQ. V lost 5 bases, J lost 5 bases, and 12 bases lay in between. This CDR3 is CASSPDYGETQYF. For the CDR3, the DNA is TGTGCCAGCAGCCCTGACTATGGCGAGACCCAGTACTTC.

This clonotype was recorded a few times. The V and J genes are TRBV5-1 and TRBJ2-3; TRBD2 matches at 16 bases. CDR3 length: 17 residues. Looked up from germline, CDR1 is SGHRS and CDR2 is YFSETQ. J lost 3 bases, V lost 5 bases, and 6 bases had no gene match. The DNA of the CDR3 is TGCGCCAGCAGACTGGGACTAGCGGGAGGGGGAACAGATACGCAGTATTTT. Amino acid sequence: CASRLGLAGGGTDTQYF.

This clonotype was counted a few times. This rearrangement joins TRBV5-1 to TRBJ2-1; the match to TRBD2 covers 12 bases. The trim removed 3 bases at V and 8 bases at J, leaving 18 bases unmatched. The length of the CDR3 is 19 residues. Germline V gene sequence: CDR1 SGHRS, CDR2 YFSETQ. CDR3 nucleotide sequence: TGCGCCAGCAGCTGGGCCCCCCTAGCGGGAGGGGGTAGAACGGATGAGCAGTTCTTC. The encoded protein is CASSWAPLAGGGRTDEQFF.